These 9 T cell receptor beta chains were all obtained from the same sample, sequenced in a study of Graves' ophthalmopathy and Graves' hyperthyroidism. RNA transcripts were the template, and TCR beta CDR3 regions were amplified from them. HTBI primers were employed in first-round RT-PCR, then a second-round multiplex PCR followed. TCRdb passed the multiplex PCR reads through MiXCR, listing each CDR3 protein once. The table lists hundreds of thousands of distinct CDR3 sequences, 35% to 45% of them singletons. Material: peripheral blood. The receptors originated from an adult man with Graves' ophthalmopathy.

This clonotype was seen many times. This sequence joins TRBV6-5 and TRBJ1-1, with 7 bases aligning to TRBD1. The germline V gene has CDR1 MNHEY and CDR2 SVGAGI. V lost 9 bases, J lost 2 bases, and 6 bases stayed unmatched. This CDR3 is 13 amino acids long. CDR3 sequence (DNA): TGTGCCAGTGAGAGGGGGCAAAACACTGAAGCTTTCTTT. Translating gives CASERGQNTEAFF.

Remarks on this clonotype: An end of the junction does not agree with germline; a read error may underlie this. V gene TRBV7-8 combines with J gene TRBJ1-3; 7 positions agree with TRBD1. This CDR3 contains 16 residues. Germline CDR1 SGHVS, CDR2 FQNEAQ. CDR3 residues: CANSLNAGGGGNTIYF. Here the CDR3 DNA reads TGTGCCAACAGCTTAAACGCAGGGGGAGGAGGAAACACCATATATTTT.

This clonotype was counted many times. The chain combines TRBV7-9 with TRBJ2-2, with 9 bases lining up with TRBD1. The germline CDR1 and CDR2 sequences are SEHNR and FQNEAQ (reference sequence). The CDR3 contains 15 residues. J lost 7 bases, V lost 2 bases, and 5 bases had no gene match. The CDR3 is CASSLLGQGHGELFF. The CDR3 DNA reads TGTGCCAGCAGCTTACTTGGACAGGGGCACGGGGAGCTGTTTTTT.

This clonotype was seen at least ten times. The J gene is TRBJ2-5, the V gene TRBV7-2; 9 nucleotides match TRBD2. CDR3 length: 15 residues. Germline assignment: CDR1 SGHTA and CDR2 FQGNSA. With 5 bases clipped from V and 1 base from J, the junction kept 5 bases outside the gene matches. The CDR3 is CASSRAGGFQETQYF. The CDR3 DNA follows: TGTGCCAGCAGCAGAGCGGGGGGCTTCCAAGAGACCCAGTACTTC.

J is TRBJ2-5 and V is TRBV6-2 or TRBV6-3; 7 positions agree with TRBD1. Germline V gene data show CDR1 as MNHEY and CDR2 as SVGEGT. Trimming removed 5 bases from V and 7 bases from J; junction bases left unmatched: 13. The CDR3 length is 15 residues. In nucleotides, the CDR3 is TGTGCCAGCAGTCCGGCCGGGACAGTTCAGAGGACCCAGTACTTC. Its translation: CASSPAGTVQRTQYF.

This clonotype came up many times. J is TRBJ1-5 and V is TRBV20-1; TRBD1 matches at 8 bases. The CDR3 extends over 13 amino acids. J gave up 5 bases and V 3 bases, and 3 bases lay outside the gene matches. Germline CDR1 reads DFQATT; CDR2 reads SNEGSKA (reference sequence). This CDR3 is CSARAGGDQPQHF. The CDR3 nucleotides read TGCAGTGCTAGGGCAGGGGGCGATCAGCCCCAGCATTTT.

The chain recombines TRBV25-1 with TRBJ2-7; D remains unclear. The CDR3 spans 13 residues. The germline V gene has CDR1 MGHDK and CDR2 SYGVNS. Deletions cut 5 bases from V and 3 bases from J, with 11 bases between. CDR3 sequence: CASSTAGVYEQYF. CDR3 DNA: TGTGCCAGCAGTACCGCAGGTGTCTACGAGCAGTACTTC.

This rearrangement joins TRBV19 to TRBJ2-7; 7 nucleotides match TRBD2. Germline V gives CDR1 LNHDA, CDR2 SQIVND (reference sequence). This CDR3 contains 14 residues. Germline trimming cut 1 base from V and 2 bases from J; bases unmatched to any gene: 2. The CDR3: CASSIAGGAYEQYF. The CDR3 DNA reads as TGTGCCAGTAGTATAGCGGGAGGCGCCTACGAGCAGTACTTC.

This clonotype was counted many times. This chain links TRBV7-9 with TRBJ1-4; D gene unclear. Between the trimmed V and J ends, which lost 5 bases and 8 bases, there was a span of 12 bases. The CDR3 covers 13 residues. CDR1 and CDR2 (germline): SEHNR, FQNEAQ (reference sequence). In DNA, the CDR3 is TGTGCCAGCAGCCGCGGATCGAGGGAAAAACTGTTTTTT. Amino acids: CASSRGSREKLFF.